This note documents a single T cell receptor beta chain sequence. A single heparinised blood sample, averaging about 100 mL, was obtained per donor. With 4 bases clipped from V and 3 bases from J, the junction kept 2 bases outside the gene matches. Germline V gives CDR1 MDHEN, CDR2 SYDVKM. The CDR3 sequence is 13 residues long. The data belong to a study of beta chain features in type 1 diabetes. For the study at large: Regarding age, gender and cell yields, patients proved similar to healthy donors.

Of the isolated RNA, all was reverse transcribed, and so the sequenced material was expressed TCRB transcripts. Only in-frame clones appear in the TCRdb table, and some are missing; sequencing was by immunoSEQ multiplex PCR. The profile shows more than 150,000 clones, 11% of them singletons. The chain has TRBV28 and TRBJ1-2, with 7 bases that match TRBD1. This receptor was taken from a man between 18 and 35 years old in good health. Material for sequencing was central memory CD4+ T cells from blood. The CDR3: CASSSGTDYGYTF. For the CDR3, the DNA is TGTGCCAGCAGTTCCGGGACAGACTATGGCTACACCTTC.